This TCR beta chain emerged from a study of blood T cells in healthy people across ages. Using a J-beta primer mix together with a sample-barcoded 5' primer, a second PCR was run for roughly 6 to 11 cycles. Each CDR3 protein gets one entry after TCRdb re-called the 5' RACE reads with MiXCR. The repertoire consists of 450,000 to 600,000 distinct CDR3 sequences, with about 27% occurring once and the leading ten covering approximately 3.5%. The V end was cut by 3 bases, the J end by 4 bases, with 15 bases between. CDR1 is MNHEY, CDR2 SMNVEV, per germline (reference sequence). This CDR3 contains 15 residues. This clonotype was recorded only once. The sample also formed part of further work on T cells of mothers and their children.

Sequencing was done on a sample of blood. The V call is TRBV27, the J call TRBJ1-1, with no clear D. This TCR was recovered from a boy aged 2 to 9 in good health. In DNA form, the CDR3 reads TGTGCCAGCAGTTTCGGGCCGGGATTTGGCACTGAAGCTTTCTTT. Protein: CASSFGPGFGTEAFF.